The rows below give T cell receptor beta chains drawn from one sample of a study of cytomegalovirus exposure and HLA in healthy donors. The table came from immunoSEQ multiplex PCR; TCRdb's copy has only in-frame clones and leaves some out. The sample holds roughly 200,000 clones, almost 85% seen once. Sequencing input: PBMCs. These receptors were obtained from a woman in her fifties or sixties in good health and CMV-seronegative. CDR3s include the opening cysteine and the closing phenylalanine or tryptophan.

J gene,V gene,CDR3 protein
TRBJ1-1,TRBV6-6,CASTPRVGADTEAFF
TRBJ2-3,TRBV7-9,CASSSTKGHFITDTQYF
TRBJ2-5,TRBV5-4,CASSTQGRPGRTQYF
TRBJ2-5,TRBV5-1,CASSLEGNRGETQYF
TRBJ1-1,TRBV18,CASSLTANTEAFF
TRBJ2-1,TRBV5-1,CASSSGLARVDEQFF
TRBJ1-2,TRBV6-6,CASSPTGGADGYTF
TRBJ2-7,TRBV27,CASSLAPIGPSDEQYF
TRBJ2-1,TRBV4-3,CASSQVSGAANEQFF
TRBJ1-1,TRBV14,CASSRQGYTEAFF
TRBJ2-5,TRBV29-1,CSVEKGEQETQYF
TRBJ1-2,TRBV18,CASSPSGDYGYTF
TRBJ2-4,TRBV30,CAWSFGQGLLAKNIQYF
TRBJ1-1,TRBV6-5,CASNPAGTGKTEAFF
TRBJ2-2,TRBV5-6,CASSTSFTGELFF
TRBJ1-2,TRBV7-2,CASSRTVVAYGYTF
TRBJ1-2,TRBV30,CAWRDRGSRGGYTF
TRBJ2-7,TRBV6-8,CASSYLLGSSYEQYF
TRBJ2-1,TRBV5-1,CASSLGAGGYNEQFF
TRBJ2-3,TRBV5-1,CASSQGLVGITDTQYF
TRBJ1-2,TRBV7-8,CASSLAAANYGYTF
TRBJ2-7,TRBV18,CASSPRAGRGEQYF
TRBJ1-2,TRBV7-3,CASSFGRGQDGYTF
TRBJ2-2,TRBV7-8,CASSLAGRSGELFF
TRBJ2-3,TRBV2,CASSEVALAREDTQYF
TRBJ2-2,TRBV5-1,CASSLYARTSYYPTGELFF
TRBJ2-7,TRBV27,CASIQMWGLGAISYEQYF